This TCR beta chain was profiled in a study of blood T cells in healthy people across ages. General study points: Estimated diversity across one million T cells was deemed an underestimate. A greater number of naive CD4+ cells and higher diversity distinguished long-lived donors from aged donors.

A second about 7 to 11 cycle PCR used barcoded and J-beta primers. Carrying 12 random nucleotides, a template-switch adaptor labeled each individual cDNA molecule. TCRdb called the 5' RACE reads again in MiXCR, with one record for every CDR3 protein. The sample shows about 970,000 distinct CDR3 sequences, roughly 51% of them seen only once. Per the germline V gene, CDR1 is SGHTA and CDR2 is FQGNSA. J gave up 0 bases and V 4 bases, and 6 bases lay outside the gene matches. The CDR3 extends over 17 amino acids. About this clonotype: Its antigen is as yet unknown.

Isolation of PBMCs gave at least 6 million cells per sample. This sequence originates from a woman aged 60 to 75 in good health. The sample consisted of blood. This chain joins TRBV7-2 and TRBJ2-2; 9 positions match TRBD2. The CDR3 region is CASSSYIAGANTGELFF. In DNA form, the CDR3 reads TGTGCCAGCAGCTCATACATAGCGGGAGCGAACACCGGGGAGCTGTTTTTT.